The TCR beta chain described here comes from a study of T cells in localized non-small cell lung cancer. Study-level findings and limits: The study detected a median around 61 of the top 100 tumor clones in adjacent lung. Peak T cell clonality was found in uninvolved adjacent lung, exceeding tumor.

This CDR3 has 14 residues. CDR1 MRHNA and CDR2 SNTAGT come from the germline V gene. V lost 6 bases, J lost 0 bases, and 8 bases lay in between. Measured with immunoSEQ multiplex PCR; TCRdb has only the in-frame clones, and not every one. In the table there are approximately 22,000 clones, 70% to 90% of which are singletons. In the case of this clone: Its antigen is currently unknown.

The sequencing used peripheral blood, collected before any cancer treatment. This chain uses TRBV6-4 with TRBJ2-2; D not certain. The TCR originated in a male donor at least 60 years old with stage I squamous cell lung carcinoma. The CDR3 is CASRSEANTGELFF. In nucleotides, the CDR3 is TGTGCCAGCAGATCAGAGGCGAACACCGGGGAGCTGTTTTTT.